A single sample is the source of the 16 T cell receptor beta chains below, sequenced in a study of tumor and adjacent non-tumor tissue in lung cancer. TCRbeta libraries were built with three rounds of nested PCR, modified from ARM-PCR. TCRdb independently ran MiXCR on the multiplex PCR reads; one entry per CDR3 protein. Of some 74,000 distinct CDR3 sequences listed, approximately 77% were seen once; the top ten hold around 10%. No cell sorting was done before RNA was extracted from the tissue. The specimen sequenced was lung tumor tissue. These receptors all come from a woman aged 40 to 50 with non-small cell lung cancer.

In this sample, this clonotype turned up many times. The chain is built from TRBV29-1 and TRBJ2-5; TRBD1 might be the D (6 bases). The CDR3 loop spans 14 amino acids. Trimming stripped 6 bases from V and 2 bases from J, with 16 bases between. Germline V gene sequence: CDR1 SQVTM, CDR2 ANQGSEA. CDR3 loop: CSVVWDTPQETQYF. The CDR3 DNA reads as TGCAGCGTCGTTTGGGACACGCCACAAGAGACCCAGTACTTC.

Turning to this clonotype: One end of the junction is discordant with germline, which a read error may explain. The chain is built from TRBV11-2 and TRBJ2-1; weak D call: TRBD2 (5 bases). Germline V gives CDR1 SGHAT, CDR2 FQNNGV. The CDR3 spans 14 residues. The CDR3 loop is CVSGIPGAVGEQFF. As DNA, the CDR3 is TGTGTCAGCGGCATCCCCGGAGCTGTGGGTGAGCAGTTCTTC.

This clonotype was seen only a few times. This chain links TRBV20-1 with TRBJ2-4; TRBD2 aligns across 11 bases. Germline V gene lookup returns CDR1 DFQATT and CDR2 SNEGSKA (reference sequence). Germline trimming cut 2 bases from V and 4 bases from J; bases unmatched to any gene: 7. This CDR3 has 16 residues. CDR3 DNA sequence: TGCAGTGCTAGATATCCGGCTAGCGGGGGGAAAAACATTCAGTACTTC. Its protein product is CSARYPASGGKNIQYF.

Of note for this clonotype: One end of the junction is discordant with germline, which a read error may explain. This chain uses TRBV25-1 with TRBJ2-1; 7 bases map to TRBD1. Germline CDR1 and CDR2: MGHDK and SYGVNS. The CDR3 has 15 amino acids. The CDR3 reads CASCESGDSYNEQFF. The CDR3 DNA follows: TGTGCCAGCTGTGAAAGTGGGGACAGCTACAATGAGCAGTTCTTC. The whole variable domain, filled in from reference TRBV25-1 and TRBJ2-1, reads EADIYQTPRYLVIGTGKKITLECSQTMGHDKMYWYQQDPGMELHLIHYSYGVNSTEKGDLSSESTVSRIRTEHFPLTLESARPSHTSQYLCASCESGDSYNEQFFGPGTRLTVL.

This rearrangement joins TRBV12-3 or TRBV12-4 to TRBJ1-5, with D perhaps TRBD1 (5 bases). CDR3 length: 12 amino acids. The V gene lost 5 bases and the J gene lost 13 bases, with 15 bases spanning the gap. The CDR3 sequence: CASSPGNQSQHF. In DNA form, the CDR3 reads TGTGCCAGCAGTCCAGGGAATCAGTCTCAGCATTTT.

The chain links TRBV29-1 to TRBJ2-3, with 14 bases lining up with TRBD2. Per the germline V gene, CDR1 is SQVTM and CDR2 is ANQGSEA. The CDR3 is 18 residues long. J lost 1 base, V lost 5 bases, and 11 bases had no gene match. CDR3 in amino acids: CSVPGTSGGHRGTDTQYF. The CDR3 DNA reads TGCAGCGTTCCCGGGACTAGCGGGGGTCACCGTGGCACAGATACGCAGTATTTT.

Points on this clonotype: Compared with germline, one end of the junction differs, possibly owing to a read error. The chain employs TRBV11-2 and TRBJ2-7; TRBD2 might be the D (5 bases). The CDR3 sequence is 15 residues long. Germline CDR1 and CDR2: SGHAT and FQNNGV. CDR3 sequence reads: CASSLERIEGSEQYF. The DNA for the CDR3 is TGTGCCAGCAGCTTAGAACGCATCGAGGGTTCCGAGCAGTATTTC.

V usage is TRBV30 and J usage is TRBJ2-1, with TRBD2 matching 8 bases. The CDR3 covers 13 residues. Per germline, CDR1 GTSNPN and CDR2 SVGIG (reference sequence). Germline trimming cut 3 bases from V and 8 bases from J; bases unmatched to any gene: 6. The CDR3 nucleotides are TGTGCCTGGAGAGTAGCGGGGATTTATGAGCAGTTCTTC. It encodes CAWRVAGIYEQFF.

Worth noting for this clonotype: At one end, the junction sequence differs from germline, possibly due to a read error. The chain employs TRBV12-3 or TRBV12-4 and TRBJ2-7; D is unclear. The CDR3 runs 12 residues. The CDR3 loop reads CASSFYSHEQCF. The CDR3 DNA is TGTGCCAGCAGTTTCTACTCCCACGAGCAGTGCTTC.

About this clonotype: One junction end disagrees with the germline gene, perhaps due to a read error. The chain recombines TRBV14 with TRBJ2-7; unclear D gene. The CDR3 contains 12 residues. Per germline, CDR1 SGHDN and CDR2 FVKESK. The CDR3 coding sequence is TGTGCCAGCAGCCAAGTACGTAATGAGAAGTACTTT. It yields the protein CASSQVRNEKYF.

On this clonotype itself: Compared with germline, one end of the junction differs, possibly owing to a read error. The CDR3 DNA follows: TGCAGTGCTAGAGCCCTCGGGACAGCAGCAGAAAAACTGTTATTT. It encodes CSARALGTAAEKLLF. V usage is TRBV20-1 and J usage is TRBJ1-4; 7 nucleotides match TRBD1. The CDR3 loop spans 15 amino acids. Germline V gene lookup returns CDR1 DFQATT and CDR2 SNEGSKA (reference sequence).

Within the sample, this clonotype is medium-sized. The J gene is TRBJ2-1, the V gene TRBV5-4; 9 bases fit TRBD1. Per germline, CDR1 SGHNT and CDR2 YYREEE (reference sequence). The junction had 4 bases not matched to a gene; V was cut back by 3 bases and J by 6 bases. This CDR3 is built from 14 residues. CDR3 loop: CASSSGTGINEQFF. CDR3 coding DNA: TGTGCCAGCAGCTCCGGGACAGGGATCAATGAGCAGTTCTTC.

Notes on this clonotype: At one of its ends the junction is not consistent with the germline gene, which may arise from a read error. The chain combines TRBV14 with TRBJ1-1; a possible D gene is TRBD1 (6 bases). The V gene's germline CDR1 is SGHDN and CDR2 FVKESK. The CDR3 covers 16 residues. The CDR3 bases are TGTGTCAGCAGCCGGAGGGGGTCGGCAGCTCGGACTGAAGCTTTCTTT. Translating gives CVSSRRGSAARTEAFF.

In this sample, this clonotype turned up a few times. This is likely a read error, given that the CDR3 carries no conserved phenylalanine or tryptophan at its end. The gene calls are TRBV30 and TRBJ1-5; weak D call: TRBD1 (5 bases). CDR3 size: 15 residues. The V end lost 0 bases, the J end lost 4 bases, and 13 bases lay between the germline ends. Germline CDR1 is GTSNPN and CDR2 is SVGIG (reference sequence). The CDR3 coding sequence is TGTGCCTGGAGTGTATCCTGGGGGGGGAATCAGCCCCAGCATTCT. Residues: CAWSVSWGGNQPQHS.

With respect to this clonotype: The junction does not match germline at one end; this may be a read error. J is TRBJ1-2 and V is TRBV11-2; D is unresolved. CDR1 SGHAT and CDR2 FQNNGV come from the germline V gene. This CDR3 contains 15 residues. CDR3 nucleotide sequence: TGTGCCAGCAGCTCCTCACGGCGCCTTAACTATGGCTGCACCTTC. This sequence encodes CASSSSRRLNYGCTF.

Comments on this clonotype: The junction and the germline gene differ at one end; a read error may be behind it. This chain joins TRBV7-8 and TRBJ2-6; D gene ambiguous. The CDR3 is 16 residues long. Germline V gives CDR1 SGHVS, CDR2 FQNEAQ. The CDR3 DNA is TGTGCCAACAGCATACGTTTAGGAACTGGGGTCAACATCCTGACTTTC. Its protein is CANSIRLGTGVNILTF.